The rows below give T cell receptor beta chains drawn from one sample of a study of shared clonotypes between healthy human individuals. Libraries were prepared by immunoSEQ multiplex PCR; TCRdb keeps only in-frame clonotypes and omits some of them. The sample has more than 550,000 clones; about two thirds are singletons. Input material: memory CD4+ T cells sorted from blood. These TCRs come from a woman younger than 45 in good health. CDR3s include the opening cysteine and the closing phenylalanine or tryptophan. D genes are given only for firm matches. The size of a clone is reported for some rows only, either as once, few or many, or as a class for expanded clones.

cdr3_nt | cdr3_aa | j_call | clone_size | cdr3_length | d_call | v_call
TGTGCCAGCAGTTACTCGGGGGGGTCGAACACTGAAGCTTTCTTT | CASSYSGGSNTEAFF | TRBJ1-1 | . | 15 | . | TRBV6-5
TGTGCCAGCAGCTTAGCAGCAGGGACTGAAGCTTTCTTT | CASSLAAGTEAFF | TRBJ1-1 | . | 13 | . | TRBV7-2
TGTGCCAGCAGCTTAGGGGGGTCCCTCTACAATGAGCAGTTCTTC | CASSLGGSLYNEQFF | TRBJ2-1 | . | 15 | . | TRBV7-9
TGTGCCAGCAGCTTAGCTAGCGGGAGTCCGAATGAGCAGTTCTTC | CASSLASGSPNEQFF | TRBJ2-1 | . | 15 | TRBD2 | TRBV11-1
TGTGCCAGCAGCCAATATAAGCGGGACTACTACAATGAGCAGTTCTTC | CASSQYKRDYYNEQFF | TRBJ2-1 | . | 16 | TRBD2 | TRBV16
TGTGCCAGTAGCACTAGCGGGAGAGTTGAGACCCAGTACTTC | CASSTSGRVETQYF | TRBJ2-5 | few | 14 | TRBD2 | TRBV19
TGTGCCAGCAGCTTAAGGGCTAGCGGGGAGTCCTACAATGAGCAGTTCTTC | CASSLRASGESYNEQFF | TRBJ2-1 | . | 17 | TRBD2 | TRBV7-3
TGTGCCAGCTCGCCGAGTACTAGCGGGAGGGCCCGGGTACGGGGAAATGAGCAGTTCTTC | CASSPSTSGRARVRGNEQFF | TRBJ2-1 | . | 20 | TRBD2 | TRBV18
TGCGCCAGCAGCCTACGACAGGGGGTAGGGGAGACCCAGTACTTC | CASSLRQGVGETQYF | TRBJ2-5 | . | 15 | TRBD1 | TRBV4-1
TGTGCCAGCAAAGGGATCGAGGTGAACACTGAAGCTTTCTTT | CASKGIEVNTEAFF | TRBJ1-1 | . | 14 | . | TRBV28
TGTGCCAGCAGTTACGCCGATGTGAACACTGAAGCTTTCTTT | CASSYADVNTEAFF | TRBJ1-1 | once | 14 | . | TRBV6-6
TGCGCCAGCAGCGCCCTGACTAGCGGGTCTACAGATACGCAGTATTTT | CASSALTSGSTDTQYF | TRBJ2-3 | . | 16 | TRBD2 | TRBV5-1
TGTGCCAGCAGTTTAGCGAGGGTAGCGGGTCCAGATACGCAGTATTTT | CASSLARVAGPDTQYF | TRBJ2-3 | . | 16 | TRBD2 | TRBV28
TGTGCCAGCAGTTTATTGGAGACAGACATTGGCTACACCTTC | CASSLLETDIGYTF | TRBJ1-2 | . | 14 | . | TRBV28
TGTGCCAGCCGCCGGGACGTCAATCAGCCCCAGCATTTT | CASRRDVNQPQHF | TRBJ1-5 | . | 13 | . | TRBV6-1
TGCGCCAGCAGCCACAACGGGGACACAAGAGAGACCCAGTACTTC | CASSHNGDTRETQYF | TRBJ2-5 | . | 15 | . | TRBV5-1
TGTGCCAGTAGTGGGGACCAAAGGAATGAAAAACTGTTTTTT | CASSGDQRNEKLFF | TRBJ1-4 | . | 14 | . | TRBV19
TGTGCCAGCAGTTTTGGGGGGCAGCAGTACTTC | CASSFGGQQYF | TRBJ2-7 | . | 11 | . | TRBV28
TGTGCCAGCAGCTTAGAACTAGCGTCAGATACGCAGTATTTT | CASSLELASDTQYF | TRBJ2-3 | . | 14 | TRBD2 | TRBV7-2
TGCGCCAGCAGCTCAGTGAGCACAGATACGCAGTATTTT | CASSSVSTDTQYF | TRBJ2-3 | . | 13 | . | TRBV5-1
TGCAGTGCACCGCCGCACAATGAGCAGTTCTTC | CSAPPHNEQFF | TRBJ2-1 | . | 11 | . | TRBV20-1
TGTGCCTGGAGTGCACCAAGGCTTGAAGCTTTCTTT | CAWSAPRLEAFF | TRBJ1-1 | few | 12 | . | TRBV30
TGTGCCAGCAGCCGCTCACAGGGAGGCGATGAGCAGTTCTTC | CASSRSQGGDEQFF | TRBJ2-1 | . | 14 | . | TRBV6-6
TGTGCCAGTAGTGGTGACAGGGGTCGGGAGCAGTACTTC | CASSGDRGREQYF | TRBJ2-7 | . | 13 | TRBD1 | TRBV19
TGTGCCATCAGACAGGGCAATCAGCCCCAGCATTTT | CAIRQGNQPQHF | TRBJ1-5 | . | 12 | . | TRBV10-3
TGTGCCAGCTCACCAGCGGGACTAGAGACCGGGGAGCTGTTTTTT | CASSPAGLETGELFF | TRBJ2-2 | . | 15 | TRBD2 | TRBV18
TGTGCCAGCAGCCCCTCCGGGACCTCCTCTGGGGCCAACGTCCTGACTTTC | CASSPSGTSSGANVLTF | TRBJ2-6 | . | 17 | . | TRBV9
TGTGCCAGAAGCTTATGTGGGGCGGGAGGGCCGTCCGGGGAGCTGTTTTTT | CARSLCGAGGPSGELFF | TRBJ2-2 | . | 17 | TRBD2 | TRBV5-3